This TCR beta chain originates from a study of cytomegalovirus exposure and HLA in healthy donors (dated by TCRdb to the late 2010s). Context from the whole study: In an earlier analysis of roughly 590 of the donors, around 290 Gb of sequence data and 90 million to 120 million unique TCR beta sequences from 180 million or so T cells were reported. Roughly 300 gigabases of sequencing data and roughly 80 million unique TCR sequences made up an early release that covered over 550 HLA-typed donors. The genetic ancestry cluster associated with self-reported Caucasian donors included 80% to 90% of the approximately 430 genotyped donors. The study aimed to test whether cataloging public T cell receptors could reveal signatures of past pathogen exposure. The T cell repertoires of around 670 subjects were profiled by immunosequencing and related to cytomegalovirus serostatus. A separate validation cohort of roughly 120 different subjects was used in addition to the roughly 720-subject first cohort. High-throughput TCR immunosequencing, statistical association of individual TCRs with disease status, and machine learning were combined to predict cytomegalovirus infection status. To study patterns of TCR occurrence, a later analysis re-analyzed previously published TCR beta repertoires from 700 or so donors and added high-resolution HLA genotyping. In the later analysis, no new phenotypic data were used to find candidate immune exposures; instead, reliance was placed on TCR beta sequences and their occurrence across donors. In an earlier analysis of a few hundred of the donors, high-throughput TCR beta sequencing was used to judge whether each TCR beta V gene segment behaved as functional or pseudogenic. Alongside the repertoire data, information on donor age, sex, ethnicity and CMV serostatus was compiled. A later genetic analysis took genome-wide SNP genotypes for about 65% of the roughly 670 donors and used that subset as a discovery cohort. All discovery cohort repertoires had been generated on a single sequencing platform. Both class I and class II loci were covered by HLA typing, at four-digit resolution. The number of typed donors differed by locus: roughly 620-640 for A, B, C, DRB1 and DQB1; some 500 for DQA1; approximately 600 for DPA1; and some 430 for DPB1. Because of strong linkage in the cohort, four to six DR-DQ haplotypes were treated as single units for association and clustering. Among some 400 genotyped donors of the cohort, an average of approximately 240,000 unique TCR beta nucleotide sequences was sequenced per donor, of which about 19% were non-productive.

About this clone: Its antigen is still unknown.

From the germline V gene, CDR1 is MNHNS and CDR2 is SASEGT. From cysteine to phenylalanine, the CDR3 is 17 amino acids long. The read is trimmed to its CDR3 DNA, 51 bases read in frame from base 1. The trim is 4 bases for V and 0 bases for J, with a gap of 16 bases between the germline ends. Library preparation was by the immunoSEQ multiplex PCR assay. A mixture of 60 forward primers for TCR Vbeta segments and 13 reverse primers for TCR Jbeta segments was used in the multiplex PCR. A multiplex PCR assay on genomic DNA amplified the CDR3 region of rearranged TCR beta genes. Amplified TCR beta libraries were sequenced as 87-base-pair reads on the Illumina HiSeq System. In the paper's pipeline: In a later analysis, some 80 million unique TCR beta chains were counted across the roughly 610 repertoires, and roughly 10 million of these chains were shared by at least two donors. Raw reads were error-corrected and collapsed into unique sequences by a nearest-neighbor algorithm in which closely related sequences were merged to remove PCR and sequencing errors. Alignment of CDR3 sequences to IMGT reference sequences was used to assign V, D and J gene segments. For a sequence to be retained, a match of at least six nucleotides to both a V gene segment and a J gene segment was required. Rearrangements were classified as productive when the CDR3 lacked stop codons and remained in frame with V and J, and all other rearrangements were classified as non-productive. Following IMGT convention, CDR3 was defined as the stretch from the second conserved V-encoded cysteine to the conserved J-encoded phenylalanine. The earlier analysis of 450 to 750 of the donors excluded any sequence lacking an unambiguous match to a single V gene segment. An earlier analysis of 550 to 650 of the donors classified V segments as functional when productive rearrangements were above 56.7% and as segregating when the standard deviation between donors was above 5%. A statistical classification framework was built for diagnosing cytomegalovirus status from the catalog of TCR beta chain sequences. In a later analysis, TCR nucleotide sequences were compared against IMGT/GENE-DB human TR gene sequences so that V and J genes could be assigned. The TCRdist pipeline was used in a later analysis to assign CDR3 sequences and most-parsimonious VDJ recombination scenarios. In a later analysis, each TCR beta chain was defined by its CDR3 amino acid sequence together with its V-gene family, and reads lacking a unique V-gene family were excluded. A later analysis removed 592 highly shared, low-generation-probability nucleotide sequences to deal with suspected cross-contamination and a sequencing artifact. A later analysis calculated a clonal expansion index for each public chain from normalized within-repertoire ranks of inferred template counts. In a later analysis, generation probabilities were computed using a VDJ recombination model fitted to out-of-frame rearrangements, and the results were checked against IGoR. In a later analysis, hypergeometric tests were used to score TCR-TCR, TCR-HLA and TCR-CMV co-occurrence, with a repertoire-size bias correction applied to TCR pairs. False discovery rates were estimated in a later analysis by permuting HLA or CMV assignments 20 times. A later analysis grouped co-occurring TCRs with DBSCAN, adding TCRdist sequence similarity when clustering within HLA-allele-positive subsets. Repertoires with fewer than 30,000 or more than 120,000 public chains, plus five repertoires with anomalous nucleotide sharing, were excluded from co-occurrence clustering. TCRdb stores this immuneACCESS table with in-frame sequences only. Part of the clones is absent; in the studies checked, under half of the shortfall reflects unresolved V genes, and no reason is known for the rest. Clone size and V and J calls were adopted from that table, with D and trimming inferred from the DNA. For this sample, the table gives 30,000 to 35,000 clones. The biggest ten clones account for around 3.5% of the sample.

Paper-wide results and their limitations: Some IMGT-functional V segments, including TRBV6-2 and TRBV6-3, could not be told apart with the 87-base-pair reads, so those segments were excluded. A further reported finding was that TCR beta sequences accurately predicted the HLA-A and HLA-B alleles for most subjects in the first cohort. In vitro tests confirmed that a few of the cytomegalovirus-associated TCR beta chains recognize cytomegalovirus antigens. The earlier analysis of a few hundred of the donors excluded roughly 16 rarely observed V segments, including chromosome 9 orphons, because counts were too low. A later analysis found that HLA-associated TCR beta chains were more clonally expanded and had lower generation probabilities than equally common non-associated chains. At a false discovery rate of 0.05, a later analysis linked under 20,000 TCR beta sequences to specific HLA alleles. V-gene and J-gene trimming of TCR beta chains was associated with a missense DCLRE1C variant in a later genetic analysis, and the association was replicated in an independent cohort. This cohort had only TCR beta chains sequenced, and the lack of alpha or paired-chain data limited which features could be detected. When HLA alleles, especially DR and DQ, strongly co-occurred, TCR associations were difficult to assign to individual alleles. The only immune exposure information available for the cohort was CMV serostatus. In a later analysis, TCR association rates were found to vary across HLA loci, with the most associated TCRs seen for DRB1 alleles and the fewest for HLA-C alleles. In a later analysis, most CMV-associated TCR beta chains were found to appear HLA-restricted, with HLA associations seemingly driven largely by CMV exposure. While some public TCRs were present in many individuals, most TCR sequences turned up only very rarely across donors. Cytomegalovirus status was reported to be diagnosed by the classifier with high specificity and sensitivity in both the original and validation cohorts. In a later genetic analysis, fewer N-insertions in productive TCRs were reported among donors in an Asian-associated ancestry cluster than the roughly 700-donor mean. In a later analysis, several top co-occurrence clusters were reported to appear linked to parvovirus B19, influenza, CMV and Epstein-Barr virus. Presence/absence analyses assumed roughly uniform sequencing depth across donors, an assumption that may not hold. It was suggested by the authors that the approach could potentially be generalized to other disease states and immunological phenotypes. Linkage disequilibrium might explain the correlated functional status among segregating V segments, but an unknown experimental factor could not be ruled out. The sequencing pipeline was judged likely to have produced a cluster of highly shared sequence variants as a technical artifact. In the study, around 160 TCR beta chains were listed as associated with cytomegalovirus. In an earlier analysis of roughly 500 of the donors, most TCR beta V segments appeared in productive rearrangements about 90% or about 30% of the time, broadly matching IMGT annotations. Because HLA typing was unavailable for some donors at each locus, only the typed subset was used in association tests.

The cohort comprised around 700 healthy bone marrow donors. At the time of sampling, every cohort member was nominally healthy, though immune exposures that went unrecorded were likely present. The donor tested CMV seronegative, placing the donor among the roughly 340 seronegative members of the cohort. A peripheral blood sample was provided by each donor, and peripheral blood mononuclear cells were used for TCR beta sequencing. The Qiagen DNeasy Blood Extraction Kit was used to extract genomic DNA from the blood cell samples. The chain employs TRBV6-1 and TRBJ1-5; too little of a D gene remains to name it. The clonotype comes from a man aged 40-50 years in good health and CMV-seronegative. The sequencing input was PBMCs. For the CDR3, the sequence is CASSGSLGRPSNQPQHF. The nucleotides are TGTGCCAGCAGTGGATCCCTGGGGAGGCCTAGCAATCAGCCCCAGCATTTT.